Below, one T cell receptor (beta chain) is given with its context. TCRdb's table, derived via immunoSEQ multiplex PCR, lists solely in-frame clones and lacks some. The sample has 260,000 or so clones, 83% seen once. The CDR3 consists of 15 residues. Trimming took off 8 bases at V and 2 bases at J, with 19 bases between the two ends. Per the germline V gene, CDR1 is MNHEY and CDR2 is SVGAGI. The data were obtained in a study of blood T cell repertoires in COVID-19. Study-wide background: Donors in the United States, Italy and Spain gave samples during acute or convalescent COVID-19.

The receptor comes from an elderly man with acute or convalescent COVID-19. Sample: peripheral blood. This sequence joins TRBV6-5 and TRBJ2-7; the D gene is possibly TRBD1 (6 bases). CDR3 sequence: CASSRGGGRAYEQYF. CDR3 DNA: TGTGCCAGCTCCAGGGGTGGGGGCAGGGCCTACGAGCAGTACTTC.